This T cell receptor beta chain was captured in a study of siplizumab effects on memory and regulatory T cells. Profiled with immunoSEQ multiplex PCR; TCRdb holds only in-frame clones, not every one. The sample has 70,000 to 95,000 clones; approximately 90% are singletons. CDR3 length equals 14 residues. Germline values: CDR1 SGDLS, CDR2 YYNGEE. Trimming removed 0 bases from V and 7 bases from J, with 13 bases in between. Sequencing was performed on CD4+ T cells sorted from blood. The clonotype originates from a human donor in good health. V and J are TRBV9 and TRBJ1-2; possible D gene TRBD1, 5 bases. DNA for the CDR3: TGTGCCAGCAGCGTAGCTCCGCAGGGCCGTGGCTACACCTTC. Protein: CASSVAPQGRGYTF.